This T cell receptor (beta chain) is drawn from a study of STAT5B mutations in CD4+ large granular lymphocyte leukemia. Study-level findings and limits: TRBV06-family usage was enriched in top patient clones (8/27) versus controls (2/35).

In the study's own analysis: Lowest detectable productive clonotype frequency was 2.59 x 10-5. Clones were sequenced by immunoSEQ multiplex PCR, and TCRdb holds only the in-frame ones, with some missing. V, J and clone size are those of that table, while D and trimming were read from the DNA. Counted here are tens of thousands of clones, roughly 85% occurring once; the ten biggest clones make up 1% to 1.5%. Control samples were healthy donors' buffy coats. Concerning this clone itself: The antigen remains undetermined.

CDR1 and CDR2 (germline): MNHEY, SVGAGI. V shed 2 bases, J shed 2 bases, and the junction held 1 base outside the gene matches. This CDR3 is built from 14 residues. Specimen: CD4+ T cells from blood buffy coats. This clonotype was sampled from a human donor in good health. V gene TRBV6-5 combines with J gene TRBJ1-2; TRBD1 agrees at 8 bases. The chain's CDR3 is CASSYAGGNYGYTF. The CDR3 DNA reads TGTGCCAGCAGTTACGCAGGGGGCAACTATGGCTACACCTTC.